Presented here are 20 T cell receptor beta chains from one specimen sequenced in a study of cytomegalovirus exposure and HLA in healthy donors. Vbeta (60) and Jbeta (13) primers were used in the PCR. Assay: immunoSEQ multiplex PCR; the TCRdb copy retains only in-frame clones and omits some. The table shows 150,000 to 200,000 clones, with 78% occurring only once. The sequencing input was PBMCs. Source of these receptors: a woman aged 50 to 65 in good health and CMV-seropositive.

This sequence joins TRBV25-1 and TRBJ1-2; no reliable D call. This CDR3 contains 14 residues. The V and J ends lost 4 bases and 8 bases respectively, with 17 bases between them. Germline V gives CDR1 MGHDK, CDR2 SYGVNS. The CDR3 region is CASSGSGRGRGYTF. DNA of the CDR3: TGTGCCAGCAGTGGGTCAGGCCGTGGGAGGGGCTACACCTTC.

V usage is TRBV6-5 and J usage is TRBJ1-2; D possibly corresponds to TRBD1 (5 bases). The CDR3 length is 16 residues. Between the trimmed V and J ends, which lost 0 bases and 4 bases, there was a span of 15 bases. Germline-derived CDR1 and CDR2 are MNHEY and SVGAGI. In nucleotides, the CDR3 is TGTGCCAGCAGTTACTCGGGCGGGGGGTGCGTCTATGGCTACACCTTC. It codes for CASSYSGGGCVYGYTF.

The chain is built from TRBV7-8 and TRBJ1-2, with TRBD1 matching 7 bases. V lost 4 bases and J lost 4; bases outside the gene matches: 12. CDR3 length: 16 residues. Germline CDR1 reads SGHVS; CDR2 reads FQNEAQ. The CDR3 nucleotides are TGTGCCAGCAGCTCCCTCCGGGACAGCCGCCCCTATGGCTACACCTTC. Its translation is CASSSLRDSRPYGYTF.

The J gene is TRBJ1-2, the V gene TRBV9; D is possibly TRBD1 (6 bases). Germline assignment: CDR1 SGDLS and CDR2 YYNGEE. V was shortened by 0 bases and J by 0 bases, with 9 bases between the two germline ends. There are 15 residues in the CDR3. This CDR3 reads CASSVVGGTNYGYTF. The CDR3 coding sequence is TGTGCCAGCAGCGTAGTTGGGGGCACTAACTATGGCTACACCTTC.

The chain employs TRBV29-1 and TRBJ1-2; D is perhaps TRBD1 (5 bases). Germline assignment: CDR1 SQVTM and CDR2 ANQGSEA. Trimming took 6 bases from V and 7 from J, leaving 18 bases between them. CDR3 length equals 13 residues. CDR3: CSVITGEGSGYTF. The CDR3 nucleotides read TGCAGCGTAATAACGGGGGAGGGGTCTGGCTACACCTTC.

The chain recombines TRBV27 with TRBJ1-1; D not resolved. The germline V gene encodes CDR1 MNHEY and CDR2 SMNVEV (reference sequence). The CDR3 sequence is 16 residues long. The ends were cut back, 0 bases at V and 0 bases at J, with 11 bases in the middle. In DNA form, the CDR3 reads TGTGCCAGCAGTTTATCGGCGGGGAGACTGAACACTGAAGCTTTCTTT. Translation gives CASSLSAGRLNTEAFF.

The chain recombines TRBV7-8 with TRBJ2-7, with D possibly matching TRBD1 (5 bases). This CDR3 is built from 15 residues. Germline values: CDR1 SGHVS, CDR2 FQNEAQ. Trimming cost V 1 base and J 6 bases, with 16 bases left between them. In nucleotides, the CDR3 is TGTGCCAGCAGCTTAGAGGGGCTGGTAATATCCGAGCAGTACTTC. Its translation: CASSLEGLVISEQYF.

In its sample, this clone was seen once. Mismatch with germline at one junction end may stem from a read error. The gene calls are TRBV4-2 and TRBJ2-6; a weak D match, TRBD1 (5 bases). The CDR3 is made up of 16 amino acids. Per the germline V gene, CDR1 is LGHNA and CDR2 is YNFKEQ. CDR3 in DNA: TGTGCCAGCAGCCAAGATGCCAGCTCTGGGGCCAACGGCCTGACTTTC. Protein: CASSQDASSGANGLTF.

This rearrangement joins TRBV7-2 to TRBJ2-7; D uncertain. The V end lost 2 bases, the J end lost 6 bases, and 8 bases lay between the germline ends. CDR3 length: 12 amino acids. Germline V CDR1 and CDR2: SGHTA, FQGNSA. In nucleotides, the CDR3 is TGTGCCAGCAGCTTAATTTTCTCCGAGCAGTACTTC. It translates to CASSLIFSEQYF.

On this clone itself: Other DNA sequences in this specimen translate into the identical CDR3. This chain joins TRBV7-2 and TRBJ2-2; D is unclear. Germline assignment: CDR1 SGHTA and CDR2 FQGNSA. The CDR3 contains 14 residues. V lost 1 base to trimming and J lost 1 base, with 4 bases between them. The CDR3 sequence: CASSLGQNTGELFF. The CDR3 DNA follows: TGTGCCAGCAGCTTAGGGCAGAACACCGGGGAGCTGTTTTTT.

This clone has only one observation. The chain has TRBV18 and TRBJ1-4; weak D call: TRBD1 (6 bases). The V gene lost 3 bases and the J gene lost 6 bases, with 14 bases spanning the gap. Germline lookup yields CDR1 KGHSH and CDR2 LQKENI. This CDR3 is 15 amino acids long. In DNA, the CDR3 is TGTGCCAGCTCACCGAGGACAGATCGGGATGAAAAACTGTTTTTT. This codes for CASSPRTDRDEKLFF.

In its sample, this clone was seen once. The rearrangement uses TRBV19 and TRBJ1-1; TRBD1 matches at 8 bases. Germline assignment: CDR1 LNHDA and CDR2 SQIVND (reference sequence). Trimming cost V 2 bases and J 7 bases; bases outside gene matches: 9. The CDR3 extends over 15 amino acids. The CDR3: CASSIRTGFAREAFF. CDR3 in DNA: TGTGCCAGTAGTATAAGGACAGGGTTCGCCCGTGAAGCTTTCTTT.

This chain links TRBV19 with TRBJ1-2; no reliable D call. The CDR3 is made up of 12 amino acids. Trimming pared 8 bases from V and 3 bases from J, leaving 10 bases between. The germline V gene encodes CDR1 LNHDA and CDR2 SQIVND (reference sequence). The DNA for the CDR3 is TGTGCCAGTGCCGACGGGTACTATGGCTACACCTTC. Amino acid sequence: CASADGYYGYTF. The variable domain in full, with the rest retrieved from reference TRBV19 and TRBJ1-2, is DGGITQSPKYLFRKEGQNVTLSCEQNLNHDAMYWYRQDPGQGLRLIYYSQIVNDFQKGDIAEGYSVSREKKESFPLTVTSAQKNPTAFYLCASADGYYGYTFGSGTRLTVV.

The DNA of the CDR3 is TGTGCCAGCAGTTTTAGGGAGGGTCTGGCTTTCTTT. This encodes CASSFREGLAFF. J is TRBJ1-1 and V is TRBV28; D gene ambiguous. V lost 3 bases to trimming and J lost 11 bases, with 13 bases between them. The germline V gene has CDR1 MDHEN and CDR2 SYDVKM. This CDR3 spans 12 amino acids.

The table lists this clone with a count of one. The gene calls are TRBV7-2 and TRBJ1-1; TRBD1 agrees at 11 bases. V was pared by 0 bases and J by 12 bases, with 3 bases of the junction left unmatched. The CDR3 runs to 13 residues. Germline CDR1 SGHTA, CDR2 FQGNSA. The CDR3 region is CASSLAGTGGTFF. As DNA, the CDR3 is TGTGCCAGCAGCTTAGCGGGGACAGGGGGGACTTTCTTT.

The rearrangement joins TRBV6-5 to TRBJ1-1; TRBD1 might be the D (6 bases). V gave up 0 bases and J gave up 0 bases, with 11 bases separating them. Per the germline V gene, CDR1 is MNHEY and CDR2 is SVGAGI. CDR3 length: 16 amino acids. The CDR3 region has the DNA TGTGCCAGCAGTTACTCCCCCGACAGGCTGAACACTGAAGCTTTCTTT. Translation gives CASSYSPDRLNTEAFF.

The chain combines TRBV28 with TRBJ2-3, with TRBD1 identical over 8 bases. V shed 5 bases, J shed 0 bases, and the junction held 1 base outside the gene matches. The germline CDR1 and CDR2 sequences are MDHEN and SYDVKM. The CDR3 runs 14 residues. CDR3 protein: CASSRQGSTDTQYF. Written as DNA, the CDR3 is TGTGCCAGCAGTCGACAGGGGAGCACAGATACGCAGTATTTT.

This chain uses TRBV4-2 with TRBJ1-4, with D tentatively TRBD1 (6 bases). Trimming removed 0 bases from V and 3 bases from J, with 11 bases in between. This CDR3 comprises 16 residues. Germline-derived CDR1 and CDR2 are LGHNA and YNFKEQ. CDR3 loop: CASSQEYGQSNEKLFF. The CDR3 DNA reads TGTGCCAGCAGCCAAGAGTATGGACAGTCTAATGAAAAACTGTTTTTT.

In this sample, this clone turned up once. The rearrangement uses TRBV9 and TRBJ1-2; 11 nucleotides align to TRBD1. The CDR3 is 15 residues long. Per germline, CDR1 SGDLS and CDR2 YYNGEE. V shed 0 bases and J 8 bases; nucleotides not matched to a gene: 6. CDR3 region: CASSVAGQGAIGYTF. The CDR3 nucleotides are TGTGCCAGCAGCGTAGCAGGACAGGGGGCGATCGGCTACACCTTC.

This rearrangement joins TRBV5-1 to TRBJ2-3; 7 nucleotides agree with TRBD1. The CDR3 contains 15 residues. After removal of 4 bases from V and 4 bases from J, the junction contained 9 bases not matched to a gene. CDR1 SGHRS and CDR2 YFSETQ come from the germline V gene. The CDR3 here is CASSERTGQSDTQYF. DNA for the CDR3: TGCGCCAGCAGCGAAAGGACAGGACAGTCAGATACGCAGTATTTT.